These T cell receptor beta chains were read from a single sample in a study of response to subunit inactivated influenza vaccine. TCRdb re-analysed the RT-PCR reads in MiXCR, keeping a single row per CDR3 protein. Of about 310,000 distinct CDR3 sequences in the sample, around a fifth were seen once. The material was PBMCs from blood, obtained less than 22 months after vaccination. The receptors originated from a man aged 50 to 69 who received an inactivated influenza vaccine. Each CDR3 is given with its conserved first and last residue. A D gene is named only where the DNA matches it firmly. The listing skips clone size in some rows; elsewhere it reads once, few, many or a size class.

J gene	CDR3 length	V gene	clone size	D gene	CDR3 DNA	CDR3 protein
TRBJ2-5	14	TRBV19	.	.	TGTGCCAGTAGTATTAGGGTACGGGCAGAGACCCAGTACTTC	CASSIRVRAETQYF
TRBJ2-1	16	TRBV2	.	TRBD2	TGTGCCAGCAGTGAAGTCAGGACTAGCTCCTACAATGAGCAGTTCTTC	CASSEVRTSSYNEQFF
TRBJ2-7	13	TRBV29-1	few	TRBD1	TGCAGCGTTGTTCGGACAGGGACCTACGAGCAGTACTTC	CSVVRTGTYEQYF
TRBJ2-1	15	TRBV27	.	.	TGTGCCAGCAGCCCTTCAAGCGGTACGAACAATGAGCAGTTCTTC	CASSPSSGTNNEQFF
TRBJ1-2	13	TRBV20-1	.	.	TGCAGTGGGGAGGATAGGTTATTGGGTGGCTACACCTTC	CSGEDRLLGGYTF
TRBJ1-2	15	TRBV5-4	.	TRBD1	TGTGCCAGCAGCTTGGAACAGGGGAACTTAGAGGGCTACACCTTC	CASSLEQGNLEGYTF
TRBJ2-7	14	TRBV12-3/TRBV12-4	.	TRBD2	TGTGCCAGCAGTAAGCGGGGGCTTTCCTACGAGCAGTACTTC	CASSKRGLSYEQYF
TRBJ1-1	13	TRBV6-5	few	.	TGTGCCAGCAGTTACTCGGTGAACACTGAAGCTTTCTTT	CASSYSVNTEAFF
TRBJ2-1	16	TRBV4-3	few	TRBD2	TGCGCCAGCAGCCCCCGGTGGGGGGGCTCCTACAATGAGCAGTTCTTC	CASSPRWGGSYNEQFF
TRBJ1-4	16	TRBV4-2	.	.	TGTGCCAGCAGCCAAGATAACGGGGTGGGGCATGAAAAACTGTTTTTT	CASSQDNGVGHEKLFF
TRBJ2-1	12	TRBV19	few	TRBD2	TGTGCCAGTAGTATTACTAGCGCTGAGCAGTTCTTC	CASSITSAEQFF
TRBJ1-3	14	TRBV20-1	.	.	TGCAGTGCTAGAGATCTTCAGCCTGGAAACACCATATATTTT	CSARDLQPGNTIYF
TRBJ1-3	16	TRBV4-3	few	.	TGCGCCAGCAGCCAAGACCCCGGGACGGGTGGAAACACCATATATTTT	CASSQDPGTGGNTIYF
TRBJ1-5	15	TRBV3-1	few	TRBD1	TGTGCCAGCAGCAGAGGACAGGAGGACTATCAGCCCCAGCATTTT	CASSRGQEDYQPQHF
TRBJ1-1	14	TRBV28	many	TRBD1	TGTGCCAGCAGTTTCGGGACAGTGAACACTGAAGCTTTCTTT	CASSFGTVNTEAFF
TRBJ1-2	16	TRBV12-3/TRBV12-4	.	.	TGTGCCAGCAGTGGCCTTACATGGGGGCGAAACTATGGCTACACCTTC	CASSGLTWGRNYGYTF
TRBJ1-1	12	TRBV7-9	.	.	TGTGCCAGCACAAATCAGTACACTGAAGCTTTCTTT	CASTNQYTEAFF
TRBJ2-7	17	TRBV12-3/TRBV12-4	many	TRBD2	TGTGCCAGCAGTTTGACGGGACTAGCGAGGGGCTCCTACGAGCAGTACTTC	CASSLTGLARGSYEQYF
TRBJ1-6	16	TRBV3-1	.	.	TGTGCCAGCAGCCAAGATCTGGGTACGGGCAATTCACCCCTCCACTTT	CASSQDLGTGNSPLHF
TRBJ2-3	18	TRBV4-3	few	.	TGCGCCAGCAGCCAAGATATAGGCGGGTCTCCCTTAACGTATACGCAGTATTTT	CASSQDIGGSPLTYTQYF
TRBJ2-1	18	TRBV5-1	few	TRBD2	TGCGCCAGCAGCCAGGAGGGACTAGCGGGAGGGGTTTACAATGAGCAGTTCTTC	CASSQEGLAGGVYNEQFF
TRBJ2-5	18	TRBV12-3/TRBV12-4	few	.	TGTGCCAGCAGTTTAGGTAGTCGGCAACTAGGAGGCCAAGAGACCCAGTACTTC	CASSLGSRQLGGQETQYF
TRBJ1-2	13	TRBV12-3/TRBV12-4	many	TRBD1	TGTGCCAGCAGTGGGACAGGGAACTATGGCTACACCTTC	CASSGTGNYGYTF
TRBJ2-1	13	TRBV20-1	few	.	TGCAGTACACGAGGGGCCTTAAACAATGAGCAGTTCTTC	CSTRGALNNEQFF
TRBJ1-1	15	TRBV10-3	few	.	TGTGCCATCAGTGAGTCGATGGGGGGAAACACTGAAGCTTTCTTT	CAISESMGGNTEAFF
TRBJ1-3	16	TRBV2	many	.	TGTGCCAGCAGTGAAGGGCGGCGGGTCTCTGGAAACACCATATATTTT	CASSEGRRVSGNTIYF
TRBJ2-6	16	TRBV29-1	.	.	TGCAGCGTTCGGCAGGGGTCCTCCTCTGGGGCCAACGTCCTGACTTTC	CSVRQGSSSGANVLTF
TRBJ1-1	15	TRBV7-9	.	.	TGTGCCAGCACCCTTAGTCAGGGCGGGTCCTTTGAAGCTTTCTTT	CASTLSQGGSFEAFF
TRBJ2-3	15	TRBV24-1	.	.	TGTGCCACCAGTGATCTACTTGAGGACACAGATACGCAGTATTTT	CATSDLLEDTDTQYF